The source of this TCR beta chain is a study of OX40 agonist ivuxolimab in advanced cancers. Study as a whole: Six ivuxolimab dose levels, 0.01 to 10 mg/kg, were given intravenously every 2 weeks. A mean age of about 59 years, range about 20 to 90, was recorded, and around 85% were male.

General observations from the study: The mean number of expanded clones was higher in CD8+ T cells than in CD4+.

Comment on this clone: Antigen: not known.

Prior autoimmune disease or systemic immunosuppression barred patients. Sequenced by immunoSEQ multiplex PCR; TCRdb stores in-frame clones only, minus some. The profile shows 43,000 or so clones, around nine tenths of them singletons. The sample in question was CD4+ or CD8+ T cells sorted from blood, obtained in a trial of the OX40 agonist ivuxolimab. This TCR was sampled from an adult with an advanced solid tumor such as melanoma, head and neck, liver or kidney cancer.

The CDR3: CASSLKITGELFF. The CDR3 bases are TGTGCCAGCAGCTTAAAGATCACCGGGGAGCTGTTTTTT. The chain joins TRBV7-3 to TRBJ2-2, with unresolved D. The CDR3 runs 13 residues. CDR1 and CDR2 from the germline V gene are SGHTA and FQGTGA. The V gene lost 1 base and the J gene lost 4 bases, with 4 bases spanning the gap.